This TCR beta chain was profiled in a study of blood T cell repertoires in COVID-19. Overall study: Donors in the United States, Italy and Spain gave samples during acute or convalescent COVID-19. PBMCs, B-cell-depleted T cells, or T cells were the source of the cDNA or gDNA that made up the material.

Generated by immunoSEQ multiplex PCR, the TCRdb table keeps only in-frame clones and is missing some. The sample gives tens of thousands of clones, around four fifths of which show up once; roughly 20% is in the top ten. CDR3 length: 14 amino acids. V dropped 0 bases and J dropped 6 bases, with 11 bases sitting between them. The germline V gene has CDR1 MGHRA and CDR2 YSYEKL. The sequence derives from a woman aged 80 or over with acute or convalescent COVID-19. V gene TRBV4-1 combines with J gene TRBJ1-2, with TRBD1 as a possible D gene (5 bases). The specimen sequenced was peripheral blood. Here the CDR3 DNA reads TGCGCCAGCAGCCAAGATCCGGGGGACGATGGCTACACCTTC. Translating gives CASSQDPGDDGYTF.